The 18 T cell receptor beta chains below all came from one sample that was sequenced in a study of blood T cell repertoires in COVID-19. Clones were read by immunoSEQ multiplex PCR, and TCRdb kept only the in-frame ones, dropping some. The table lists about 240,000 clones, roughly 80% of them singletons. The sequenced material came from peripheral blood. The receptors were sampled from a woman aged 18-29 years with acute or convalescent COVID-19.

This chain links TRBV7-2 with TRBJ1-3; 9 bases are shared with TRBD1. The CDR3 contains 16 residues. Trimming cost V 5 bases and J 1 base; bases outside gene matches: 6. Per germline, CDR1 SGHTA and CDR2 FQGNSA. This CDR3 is CASSVVGTGSGNTIYF. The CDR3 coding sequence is TGTGCCAGCAGCGTAGTTGGGACAGGGTCTGGAAACACCATATATTTT.

In DNA form, the CDR3 reads TGTGCTAGTGCTCTTGGCTCGGGGGTGAGCACAGATACGCAGTATTTT. Encoded protein: CASALGSGVSTDTQYF. This chain uses TRBV12-5 with TRBJ2-3; D perhaps matches TRBD2 (6 bases). Germline V gene data show CDR1 as LGHNT and CDR2 as FRNRAP. The CDR3 is 16 amino acids. The V end was cut by 7 bases, the J end by 0 bases, with 17 bases between. The whole variable domain, remainder taken from reference TRBV12-5 and TRBJ2-3, is DARVTQTPRHKVTEMGQEVTMRCQPILGHNTVFWYRQTMMQGLELLAYFRNRAPLDDSGMPKDRFSAEMPDATLATLKIQPSEPRDSAVYFCASALGSGVSTDTQYFGPGTRLTVL.

The CDR3 DNA sequence: TGCGCCAGCAGCGAGGGACAGGGTCGCGAAAAACTGTTTTTT. It translates to CASSEGQGREKLFF. The chain recombines TRBV5-1 with TRBJ1-4, with 9 bases aligning to TRBD1. The CDR3 length is 14 residues. V trimming: 4 bases; J trimming: 8 bases; junction bases outside the gene matches: 6. Germline CDR1 reads SGHRS; CDR2 reads YFSETQ.

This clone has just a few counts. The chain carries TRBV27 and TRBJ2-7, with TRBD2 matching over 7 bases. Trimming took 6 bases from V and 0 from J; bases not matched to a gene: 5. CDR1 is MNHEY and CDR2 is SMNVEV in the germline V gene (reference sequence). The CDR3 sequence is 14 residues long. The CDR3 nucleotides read TGTGCCAGCAGATCTAGCGGAAACTCCTACGAGCAGTACTTC. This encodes CASRSSGNSYEQYF.

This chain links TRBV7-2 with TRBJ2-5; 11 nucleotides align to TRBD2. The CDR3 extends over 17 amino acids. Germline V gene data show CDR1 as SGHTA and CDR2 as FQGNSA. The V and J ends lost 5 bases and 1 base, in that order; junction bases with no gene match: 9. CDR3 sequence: CASSPESLAGGQETQYF. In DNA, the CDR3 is TGTGCCAGCAGCCCTGAGTCTCTAGCGGGAGGCCAAGAGACCCAGTACTTC.

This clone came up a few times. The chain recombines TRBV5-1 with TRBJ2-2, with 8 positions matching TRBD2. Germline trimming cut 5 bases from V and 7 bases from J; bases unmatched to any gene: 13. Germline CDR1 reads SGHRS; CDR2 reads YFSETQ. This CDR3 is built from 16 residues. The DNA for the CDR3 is TGCGCCAGCAGTACCGGGAGGGGAACTGCCGTCGGGGAGCTGTTTTTT. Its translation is CASSTGRGTAVGELFF.

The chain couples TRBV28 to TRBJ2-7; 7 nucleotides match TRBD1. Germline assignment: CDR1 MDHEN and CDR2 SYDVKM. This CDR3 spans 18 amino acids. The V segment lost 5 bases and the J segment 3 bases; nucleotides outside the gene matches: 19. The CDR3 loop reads CASSPQRITRGQNYEQYF. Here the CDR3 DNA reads TGTGCCAGCAGTCCGCAAAGGATAACTAGGGGGCAGAACTACGAGCAGTACTTC.

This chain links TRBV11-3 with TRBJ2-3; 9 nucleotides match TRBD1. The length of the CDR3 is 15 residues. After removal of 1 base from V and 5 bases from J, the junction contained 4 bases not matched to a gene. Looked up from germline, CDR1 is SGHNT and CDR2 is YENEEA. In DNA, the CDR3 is TGTGCCAGCAGCTTAGGGGGACAGGGTCAAGATACGCAGTATTTT. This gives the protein CASSLGGQGQDTQYF.

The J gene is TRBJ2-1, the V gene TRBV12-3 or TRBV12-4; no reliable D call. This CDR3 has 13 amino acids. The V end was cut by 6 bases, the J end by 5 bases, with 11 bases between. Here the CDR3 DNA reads TGTGCCAGCAGCCGGTCCGTAGACAATGAGCAGTTCTTC. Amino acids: CASSRSVDNEQFF.

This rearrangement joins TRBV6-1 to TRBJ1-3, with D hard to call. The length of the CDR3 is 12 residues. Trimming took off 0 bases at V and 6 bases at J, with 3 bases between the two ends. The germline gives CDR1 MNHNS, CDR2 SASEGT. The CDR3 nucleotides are TGTGCCAGCAGTGAAGCCATAAACACCATATATTTT. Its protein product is CASSEAINTIYF.

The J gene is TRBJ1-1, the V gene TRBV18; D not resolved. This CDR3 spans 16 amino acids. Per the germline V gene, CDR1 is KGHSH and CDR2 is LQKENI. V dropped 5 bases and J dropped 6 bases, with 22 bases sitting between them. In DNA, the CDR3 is TGTGCCAGCTCAGGCAGGCTTTCCACGGGGTCGGCTGAAGCTTTCTTT. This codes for CASSGRLSTGSAEAFF.

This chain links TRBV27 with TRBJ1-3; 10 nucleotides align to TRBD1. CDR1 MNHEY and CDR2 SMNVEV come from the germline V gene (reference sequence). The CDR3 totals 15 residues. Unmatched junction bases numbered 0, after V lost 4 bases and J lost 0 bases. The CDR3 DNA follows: TGTGCCAGCAGTTGGACAGGGGGCTCTGGAAACACCATATATTTT. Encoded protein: CASSWTGGSGNTIYF.

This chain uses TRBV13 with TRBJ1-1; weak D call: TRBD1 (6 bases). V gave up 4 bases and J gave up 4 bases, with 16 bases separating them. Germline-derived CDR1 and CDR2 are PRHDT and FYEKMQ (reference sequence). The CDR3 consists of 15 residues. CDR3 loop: CASSSYGGAGTEAFF. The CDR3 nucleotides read TGTGCCAGCAGCTCGTATGGGGGGGCAGGCACTGAAGCTTTCTTT.

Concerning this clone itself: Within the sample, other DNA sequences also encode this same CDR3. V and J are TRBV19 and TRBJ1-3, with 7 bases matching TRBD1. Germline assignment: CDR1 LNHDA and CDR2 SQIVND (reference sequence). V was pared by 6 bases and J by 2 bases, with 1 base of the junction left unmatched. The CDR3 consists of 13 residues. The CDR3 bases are TGTGCCAGTAGAACAGGGGCTGGAAACACCATATATTTT. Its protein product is CASRTGAGNTIYF.

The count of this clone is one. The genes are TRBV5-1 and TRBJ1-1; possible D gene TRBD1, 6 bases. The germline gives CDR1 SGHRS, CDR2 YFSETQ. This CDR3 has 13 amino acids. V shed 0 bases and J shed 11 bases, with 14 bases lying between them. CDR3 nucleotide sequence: TGCGCCAGCAGCTTGGGGACACAGGGTAGCGCTTTCTTT. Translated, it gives CASSLGTQGSAFF.

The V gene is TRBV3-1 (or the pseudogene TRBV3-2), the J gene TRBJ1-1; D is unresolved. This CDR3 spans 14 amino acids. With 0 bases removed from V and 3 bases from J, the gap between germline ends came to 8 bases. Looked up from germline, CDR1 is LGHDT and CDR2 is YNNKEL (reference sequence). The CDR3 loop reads CASSQDPRDTEAFF. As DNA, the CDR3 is TGTGCCAGCAGCCAAGATCCCCGGGACACTGAAGCTTTCTTT.

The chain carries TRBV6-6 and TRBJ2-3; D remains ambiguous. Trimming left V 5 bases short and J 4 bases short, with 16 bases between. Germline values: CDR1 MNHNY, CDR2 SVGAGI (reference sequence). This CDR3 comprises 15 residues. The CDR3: CASSHSPPGADTQYF. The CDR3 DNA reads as TGTGCCAGCAGTCATTCACCCCCAGGTGCAGATACGCAGTATTTT.

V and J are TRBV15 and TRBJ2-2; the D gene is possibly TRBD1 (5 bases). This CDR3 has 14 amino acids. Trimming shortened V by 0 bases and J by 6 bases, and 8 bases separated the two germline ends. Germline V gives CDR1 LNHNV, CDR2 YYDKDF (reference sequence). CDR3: CATSRDRGPGELFF. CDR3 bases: TGTGCCACCAGCAGAGATAGGGGTCCCGGGGAGCTGTTTTTT. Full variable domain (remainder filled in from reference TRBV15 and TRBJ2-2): DAMVIQNPRYQVTQFGKPVTLSCSQTLNHNVMYWYQQKSSQAPKLLFHYYDKDFNNEADTPDNFQSRRPNTSFCFLDIRSPGLGDTAMYLCATSRDRGPGELFFGEGSRLTVL.